Each of the 13 T cell receptor beta chains below was sequenced from the same sample in a study of vaccination and CD4 T cells after COVID-19. An Oncomine TCR Beta short-read assay was used to sequence the DNA from cultured CD4+ T cells. MiXCR, run by TCRdb on the PCR reads, gives a single entry per CDR3 protein. The repertoire has 2,500 to 3,500 distinct CDR3 sequences, roughly 25% of them found once; the top ten carry less than 20%. Their antigens are not known. As for treatment: approximately nine-day PBMC culture with coronavirus spike peptide pools or control peptides (ViraFEST assay). Sample: CD4+ T cells from blood, cultured in vitro, taken after SARS-CoV-2 vaccination. These receptors were obtained from a human donor who had recovered from COVID-19.

The CDR3 region has the DNA TGTGCCAGCAGCCTGGGATGGTATGGCTACACCTTC. This codes for CASSLGWYGYTF. The chain carries TRBV5-4 and TRBJ1-2; D remains unclear. Germline assignment: CDR1 SGHNT and CDR2 YYREEE (reference sequence). With 4 bases removed from V and 5 bases from J, the gap between germline ends came to 9 bases. The CDR3 has 12 residues.

This chain links TRBV21-1 with TRBJ1-5; TRBD1, as called in the table, went unchecked against the DNA. TRBV21-1 is assigned pseudogene status. This CDR3 is built from 15 residues. The DNA for the CDR3 is TGTGCCAGCAGGCTCACGGGATGGGGCAATCAGCCCCAGCATTTT. Protein product: CASRLTGWGNQPQHF.

This clonotype is medium-sized in the sample. J is TRBJ1-2 and V is TRBV20-1; TRBD1 might be the D (6 bases). V lost 1 base, J lost 6 bases, and 15 bases lay in between. The CDR3 sequence is 14 residues long. Germline V gene sequence: CDR1 DFQATT, CDR2 SNEGSKA (reference sequence). CDR3 in amino acids: CSARGGAGLNGYTF. Written as DNA, the CDR3 is TGCAGTGCTAGAGGGGGGGCAGGGCTAAATGGCTACACCTTC.

This clonotype is judged large (0.1 to 1%). The rearrangement joins TRBV4-2 to TRBJ2-5; TRBD2 matches at 10 bases. In germline, CDR1 is LGHNA, CDR2 YNFKEQ. The ends lost 4 bases at V and 2 bases at J; junction bases unmatched: 4. CDR3 length equals 15 residues. This CDR3 reads CASSPTSGVQETQYF. CDR3 sequence (DNA): TGTGCCAGCAGCCCTACTAGCGGGGTTCAAGAGACCCAGTACTTC.

The chain carries TRBV27 and TRBJ2-7, with 9 bases that match TRBD1. Germline-derived CDR1 and CDR2 are MNHEY and SMNVEV (reference sequence). The CDR3 has 16 amino acids. The ends lost 4 bases at V and 7 bases at J; junction bases unmatched: 14. This CDR3 reads CASSSSQGAPPREQYF. For the CDR3, the DNA is TGTGCCAGCAGTTCCTCACAGGGGGCGCCCCCCCGGGAGCAGTACTTC.

This clonotype qualifies as hyperexpanded (1% or more). V usage is TRBV15 and J usage is TRBJ1-2; TRBD1 agrees at 7 bases. The CDR3 is 15 amino acids. After removal of 3 bases from V and 4 bases from J, the junction contained 8 bases not matched to a gene. Germline CDR1 LNHNV, CDR2 YYDKDF (reference sequence). CDR3 sequence reads: CATSSRQGSTYGYTF. DNA for the CDR3: TGTGCCACCAGCAGCCGACAGGGTAGCACCTATGGCTACACCTTC. Full variable domain (missing parts from reference TRBV15 and TRBJ1-2): DAMVIQNPRYQVTQFGKPVTLSCSQTLNHNVMYWYQQKSSQAPKLLFHYYDKDFNNEADTPDNFQSRRPNTSFCFLDIRSPGLGDTAMYLCATSSRQGSTYGYTFGSGTRLTVV.

The J gene is TRBJ2-3, the V gene TRBV20-1, with 9 bases lining up with TRBD2. From germline, CDR1 is DFQATT and CDR2 SNEGSKA (reference sequence). CDR3 size: 15 residues. V lost 0 bases to trimming and J lost 5 bases; unmatched junction nucleotides: 6. The CDR3 is CSARDLAGLQDTQYF. The CDR3 DNA reads as TGCAGTGCTAGAGATCTAGCGGGGTTACAAGATACGCAGTATTTT.

By sample fraction, this clonotype is medium-sized. V usage is TRBV6-1 and J usage is TRBJ2-1, with TRBD1 matching over 10 bases. V was clipped by 6 bases and J by 7 bases; unmatched bases: 9. The CDR3 length is 15 residues. CDR1 MNHNS and CDR2 SASEGT come from the germline V gene. This CDR3 reads CASRPRQGALNEQFF. As DNA, the CDR3 is TGTGCCAGCAGGCCGAGACAGGGGGCCCTAAATGAGCAGTTCTTC.

This clonotype ranks as medium-sized. Germline and junction disagree at one end, which may indicate a read error. The V and J genes are TRBV19 and TRBJ1-2, with a possible D match to TRBD1 (6 bases). Germline V lookup: CDR1 LNHDA, CDR2 SQIVND (reference sequence). The CDR3 extends over 15 amino acids. This CDR3 is CASTIREGGIYGYTF. Here the CDR3 DNA reads TGTGCCAGTACTATACGCGAGGGGGGAATCTATGGCTACACCTTC.

This chain's CDR3 is CASHESSYNSPLHF. The CDR3 DNA reads as TGTGCCAGCCATGAGAGCTCCTATAATTCACCCCTCCACTTT. The V call is TRBV6-1, the J call TRBJ1-6; D is unresolved. Germline V lookup: CDR1 MNHNS, CDR2 SASEGT. The CDR3 covers 14 residues. V was cut by 8 bases and J by 0 bases, with 8 bases left in between.

CDR3 sequence: CSAEAEAFF. The CDR3 DNA reads TGCAGTGCCGAAGCTGAAGCTTTCTTT. This chain connects TRBV20-1 to TRBJ1-1; D gene ambiguous. The CDR3 is 9 residues long. Per germline, CDR1 DFQATT and CDR2 SNEGSKA (reference sequence). Trimming stripped 6 bases from V and 6 bases from J, with 5 bases between.

J is TRBJ2-6 and V is TRBV5-1; D gene uncertain. This CDR3 spans 14 amino acids. Trimming shortened V by 7 bases and J by 2 bases, and 10 bases separated the two germline ends. Germline loops: CDR1 SGHRS, CDR2 YFSETQ. CDR3 sequence: CASGPEAGANVLTF. The DNA of the CDR3 is TGCGCCAGCGGACCGGAAGCTGGGGCCAACGTCCTGACTTTC.

This clonotype has just a few counts. This chain connects TRBV11-2 to TRBJ2-5; the D gene could be TRBD1 or TRBD2 (6 bases each). Per the germline V gene, CDR1 is SGHAT and CDR2 is FQNNGV. The CDR3 extends over 14 amino acids. Trimming cost V 4 bases and J 4 bases, with 13 bases left between them. The CDR3 bases are TGTGCCAGCAGCTCCCGCGGAGGGGGAGAGACCCAGTACTTC. It translates to CASSSRGGGETQYF.